Below, one T cell receptor (beta chain) is given with its context. It has no known antigen specificity. Nothing much larger sits one base from this clone, and base qualities are not available. The immunoSEQ Assay, a bias-controlled multiplex PCR, was used to amplify TCRbeta CDR3 regions from genomic DNA. Under the source paper's analysis protocol: Within the assay, amplification of reference gene primers was used to estimate how many nucleated cells each sample contained. To quantify the absolute abundance of each unique TCRbeta CDR3 rearrangement, sequence reads were collapsed and filtered. For each sample, productive Simpson clonality was calculated as the square root of Simpson's diversity index over productive rearrangements. The clones in this table, taken by TCRdb from immuneACCESS, are in-frame only. Not every clone is retained; where verified, under half of the shortfall comes from an unresolved V gene, and the cause of the rest is unknown. That table gives V, J and clone size, and the DNA gave D and trimming. The sample includes 150,000 to 200,000 clones, with approximately 86% observed a single time. The top ten hold about 5.5% of the sample.

The data were obtained in a study of blood T cell repertoires in COVID-19 (dated by TCRdb to the early 2020s). Looking at the study overall: Samples covering the acute and convalescent phases of COVID-19 were provided by collaborators in the United States, Italy and Spain. Samples were obtained from the ongoing ImmuneRACE study (first 160 participants) and from 1,254 subjects provided by 6 global collaborators. The material from the prospective study consisted of cDNA or gDNA derived from T cells, B-cell-depleted T cells, or PBMCs. HLA class I and class II types, where available, came from metadata supplied by the sample provider rather than from assay-based typing. Nearly every sample came with metadata listing a de-identified subject ID, COVID-19 status, age in years and sex. The dataset comprised deeply sampled blood TCRbeta repertoires from subjects exposed to, actively infected with, or recovered from COVID-19. The repertoires were made available in a free public database intended to serve as a resource for research on the immune response to SARS-CoV-2.

Participants in the prospective study were enrolled through a virtual design, were aged roughly 18 to 90 years, and lived in fewer than 30 United States geographic areas. In the prospective study, cohorts were assigned on the basis of participant-reported clinical history obtained from a screening survey and a study questionnaire. Mobile phlebotomists in the prospective study collected whole blood, serum and a nasopharyngeal or oropharyngeal swab from every participant. Additional blood draws and questionnaires over an approximately 2-month period could optionally be provided by prospective study participants. Before DNA extraction, blood samples from the prospective study were shipped at room temperature or frozen. V loses 6 bases, J loses 2 bases, and the germline ends lie 14 bases apart. CDR1 MNHEY and CDR2 SVGEGT were looked up in the germline V gene. Reading from cysteine to phenylalanine, the CDR3 counts 14 amino acids. CDR3 DNA only is kept here, 42 bases in frame from base 1.

Paper-wide results and their limitations: The amount of clinical and demographic metadata varied by source and participant and was provided uncurated.

Sequencing used PBMCs or T cells enriched from blood (not recorded which). The rearrangement combines TRBV6-2 or TRBV6-3 with TRBJ2-7; TRBD2 is a possible D gene, resting on 6 matching bases. The source is a woman in her sixties with acute COVID-19. The nucleotide sequence is TGTGCCAGCAGCTCCGGGACTCAAGCCTACGAGCAGTACTTC. Translated, this is CASSSGTQAYEQYF.